A single sample is the source of the 17 T cell receptor beta chains below, sequenced in a study of blood T cell repertoires in COVID-19. Repertoires were generated with immunoSEQ multiplex PCR, while TCRdb's copy carries only in-frame clones and drops some. Here the sample spans roughly 150,000 clones, about 88% being singletons. Material for sequencing was peripheral blood. The receptor source for this set is a woman in her sixties or seventies with acute or convalescent COVID-19.

V gene TRBV25-1 combines with J gene TRBJ1-1; 9 nucleotides line up with TRBD1. V lost 0 bases to trimming and J lost 2 bases; unmatched junction nucleotides: 4. The CDR3 has 16 residues. Germline CDR1 and CDR2: MGHDK and SYGVNS. The CDR3, as DNA: TGTGCCAGCAGTGAATACAGGACAGGGGAAAACACTGAAGCTTTCTTT. The encoded protein is CASSEYRTGENTEAFF. Together with reference TRBV25-1 and TRBJ1-1, the CDR3 gives the full variable domain: EADIYQTPRYLVIGTGKKITLECSQTMGHDKMYWYQQDPGMELHLIHYSYGVNSTEKGDLSSESTVSRIRTEHFPLTLESARPSHTSQYLCASSEYRTGENTEAFFGQGTRLTVV.

V is TRBV27 and J is TRBJ1-2; the D is unclear. The V gene lost 2 bases and the J gene lost 0 bases, with 10 bases spanning the gap. The CDR3 spans 15 residues. Germline loops: CDR1 MNHEY, CDR2 SMNVEV (reference sequence). CDR3 amino acids: CASSLRGSANYGYTF. As DNA, the CDR3 is TGTGCCAGCAGTTTAAGAGGGTCAGCTAACTATGGCTACACCTTC.

This chain connects TRBV27 to TRBJ2-1; D is undetermined. In germline, CDR1 is MNHEY, CDR2 SMNVEV (reference sequence). The V gene lost 3 bases and the J gene lost 2 bases, with 8 bases spanning the gap. The CDR3 is 14 amino acids. CDR3 sequence reads: CASSFGRTYNEQFF. Written as DNA, the CDR3 is TGTGCCAGCAGTTTCGGCAGGACCTACAATGAGCAGTTCTTC.

Only a few counts were recorded for this clone. This chain joins TRBV4-1 and TRBJ2-4, with D possibly TRBD1 on 5 matching bases. The V end lost 3 bases, the J end lost 3 bases, and 12 bases lay between the germline ends. This CDR3 is 15 amino acids long. In germline, CDR1 is MGHRA, CDR2 YSYEKL. The chain's CDR3 is CASSHIQGVKNIQYF. The CDR3 DNA is TGCGCCAGCAGCCATATCCAGGGTGTCAAAAACATTCAGTACTTC.

The rearrangement uses TRBV4-2 and TRBJ1-4; D unresolved. The CDR3 runs 15 residues. The V gene's germline CDR1 is LGHNA and CDR2 YNFKEQ. V was pared by 5 bases and J by 0 bases, with 10 bases between. In nucleotides, the CDR3 is TGTGCCAGCAGCATTCAAGGAGCAACTAATGAAAAACTGTTTTTT. It is translated as CASSIQGATNEKLFF.

The rearrangement uses TRBV6-5 and TRBJ1-5; weak D call: TRBD1 (5 bases). The germline V and J ends were trimmed by 6 bases and 5 bases, with 11 bases remaining between them. Germline V gene lookup returns CDR1 MNHEY and CDR2 SVGAGI. CDR3 length: 13 amino acids. CDR3 sequence: CASSRQGYQPQHF. The CDR3 DNA follows: TGTGCCAGCAGCCGTCAGGGTTATCAGCCCCAGCATTTT.

V gene TRBV2 combines with J gene TRBJ2-5; D remains ambiguous. Germline V gene lookup returns CDR1 SNHLY and CDR2 FYNNEI. Deletions cut 4 bases from V and 2 bases from J, with 2 bases between. CDR3 length equals 11 residues. The CDR3 loop is CASSVQETQYF. In DNA, the CDR3 is TGTGCCAGCAGTGTACAAGAGACCCAGTACTTC.

In this sample, this clone turned up once. J is TRBJ1-5 and V is TRBV28; D ambiguous. Germline V CDR1 and CDR2: MDHEN, SYDVKM. With 10 bases removed from V and 4 bases from J, the gap between germline ends came to 23 bases. The CDR3 runs to 16 residues. CDR3 in DNA: TGTGCCACCATGCGGGCACCCGTTCGAGGTAATCAGCCCCAGCATTTT. Its protein is CATMRAPVRGNQPQHF.

The chain recombines TRBV2 with TRBJ2-2; D call uncertain. Between the trimmed V and J ends, which lost 6 bases and 0 bases, there was a span of 11 bases. The CDR3 is 15 residues long. The germline V gene encodes CDR1 SNHLY and CDR2 FYNNEI. The CDR3: CASRKQQTNTGELFF. The CDR3 DNA sequence: TGTGCCAGCAGAAAACAGCAAACGAACACCGGGGAGCTGTTTTTT.

V is TRBV7-2 and J is TRBJ2-1; weak D call: TRBD1 (6 bases). The CDR3 covers 15 residues. V lost 1 base and J 9 bases, leaving 16 bases between the germline ends. CDR1 and CDR2 from the germline V gene are SGHTA and FQGNSA. The chain's CDR3 is CASSLGSGARFEQFF. The CDR3 DNA reads TGTGCCAGCAGCTTAGGGTCAGGGGCCCGTTTTGAGCAGTTCTTC. Full variable domain (remainder filled in from reference TRBV7-2 and TRBJ2-1): GAGVSQSPSNKVTEKGKDVELRCDPISGHTALYWYRQSLGQGLEFLIYFQGNSAPDKSGLPSDRFSAERTGGSVSTLTIQRTQQEDSAVYLCASSLGSGARFEQFFGPGTRLTVL.

This chain connects TRBV28 to TRBJ2-1; 8 bases are a match to TRBD1. CDR3 length equals 13 residues. Germline V gene data show CDR1 as MDHEN and CDR2 as SYDVKM. The V gene end was trimmed by 7 bases and the J gene end by 7 bases; junction bases not matched to a gene: 6. In DNA form, the CDR3 reads TGTGCCAGCAACTGGGACAGGAGGAATGAGCAGTTCTTC. It translates to CASNWDRRNEQFF.

The V and J genes are TRBV4-1 and TRBJ1-5; perhaps TRBD1 as D (6 bases). V was trimmed by 1 base and J by 2 bases, leaving 15 bases between them. CDR1 and CDR2 (germline): MGHRA, YSYEKL. This CDR3 has 17 residues. In nucleotides, the CDR3 is TGCGCCAGCAGCCAAGGGCCCAAAGGGGGTCGCAATCAGCCCCAGCATTTT. It encodes CASSQGPKGGRNQPQHF.

The V gene is TRBV15, the J gene TRBJ2-3; 14 nucleotides align to TRBD2. The germline CDR1 and CDR2 sequences are LNHNV and YYDKDF (reference sequence). Germline trimming cut 0 bases from V and 2 bases from J; bases unmatched to any gene: 7. The CDR3 contains 19 residues. The CDR3 sequence: CATSRDAGTSGGSTDTQYF. As DNA, the CDR3 is TGTGCCACCAGCAGAGATGCCGGGACTAGCGGGGGTTCCACAGATACGCAGTATTTT.

The V and J genes are TRBV29-1 and TRBJ1-1; 7 nucleotides agree with TRBD1. V was clipped by 5 bases and J by 6 bases; unmatched bases: 6. Germline-derived CDR1 and CDR2 are SQVTM and ANQGSEA. The CDR3 runs 12 residues. CDR3 DNA: TGCAGCGTTTTCCGACAGGGAGCTGAAGCTTTCTTT. This sequence encodes CSVFRQGAEAFF.

The chain couples TRBV4-2 to TRBJ2-3; TRBD1 agrees at 10 bases. J gave up 2 bases and V 1 base, and 6 bases lay outside the gene matches. The CDR3 has 17 residues. Germline V gives CDR1 LGHNA, CDR2 YNFKEQ. Here the CDR3 DNA reads TGTGCCAGCAGCCAAGGGGTCGGGACAGGGGCCACAGATACGCAGTATTTT. Translating it yields CASSQGVGTGATDTQYF.

The chain combines TRBV3-1 (or the pseudogene TRBV3-2) with TRBJ2-3, with D possibly TRBD1 on 5 matching bases. Germline assignment: CDR1 LGHDT and CDR2 YNNKEL (reference sequence). The V and J ends lost 4 bases and 0 bases respectively, with 8 bases between them. This CDR3 contains 14 residues. The CDR3, as DNA: TGTGCCAGCAGCCTCGACAGTAGCACAGATACGCAGTATTTT. Translated: CASSLDSSTDTQYF.

This chain uses TRBV2 with TRBJ1-2, with D perhaps matching TRBD1 (5 bases). Germline-derived CDR1 and CDR2 are SNHLY and FYNNEI. Between the trimmed V and J ends, which lost 2 bases and 2 bases, there was a span of 21 bases. CDR3 size: 18 residues. The CDR3 here is CASSESQIQDPRNYGYTF. In DNA, the CDR3 is TGTGCCAGCAGTGAAAGTCAGATACAGGATCCTCGGAACTATGGCTACACCTTC.